Following are 2 T cell receptor beta chains from one sample sequenced in a study of blood T cells in healthy people across ages. PCR was performed a second time for about 7 to 11 cycles using a sample-barcoded 5' primer and a J-beta primer mix. One entry per CDR3 protein results from TCRdb running MiXCR on the 5' RACE reads. This sample yields some 1.1 million distinct CDR3 sequences, of which roughly two fifths are seen a single time; roughly 13% belongs to the top ten. Sequenced input: blood. These TCRs come from a man younger than 30 in good health.

The V gene is TRBV7-8, the J gene TRBJ1-1; 9 bases agree with TRBD1. The CDR3 length is 16 residues. J gave up 0 bases and V 6 bases, and 8 bases lay outside the gene matches. Germline CDR1 reads SGHVS; CDR2 reads FQNEAQ. The CDR3 DNA reads as TGTGCCAGCAGATTGACAGGGGGAGAGATGAACACTGAAGCTTTCTTT. This encodes CASRLTGGEMNTEAFF.

This chain links TRBV2 with TRBJ2-5; D remains ambiguous. Germline V lookup: CDR1 SNHLY, CDR2 FYNNEI. The ends were cut back, 6 bases at V and 5 bases at J, with 10 bases in the middle. This CDR3 is 12 amino acids long. Written as DNA, the CDR3 is TGTGCCAGCAGATTGGGGTGGGAGACCCAGTACTTC. It yields the protein CASRLGWETQYF.